This T cell receptor beta chain is from a study of T cells after yellow fever vaccination. In this sample, this clonotype turned up many times. What it binds is not known. Study results and limitations: Post-booster samples contained most primary-vaccination clones (approximately 96% CD4, around 90% CD8). Researchers noted that a small share of clonotypes showed up in both CD4 and CD8 compartments.

5'RACE template switching produced TCR cDNA carrying a universal primer site and UMIs. TCRdb re-derived calls from the 5' RACE reads in MiXCR, one entry per CDR3 protein. Here the sample spans 150,000 to 200,000 distinct CDR3 sequences, about 10% being singletons. The TCR was taken from a man younger than 35 who received the YFV17D yellow fever vaccine. Specimen: CD8+ T cells sorted from PBMCs, collected 15 days after the yellow fever booster vaccination.

DNA for the CDR3: TGTGCCAGCAGCATGACAGGGGCGCAAGAGACCCAGTACTTC. It is translated as CASSMTGAQETQYF. The chain is built from TRBV11-2 and TRBJ2-5, with 8 bases aligning to TRBD1. Germline CDR1 and CDR2: SGHAT and FQNNGV. This CDR3 has 14 amino acids. V lost 5 bases and J lost 2; bases outside the gene matches: 4.